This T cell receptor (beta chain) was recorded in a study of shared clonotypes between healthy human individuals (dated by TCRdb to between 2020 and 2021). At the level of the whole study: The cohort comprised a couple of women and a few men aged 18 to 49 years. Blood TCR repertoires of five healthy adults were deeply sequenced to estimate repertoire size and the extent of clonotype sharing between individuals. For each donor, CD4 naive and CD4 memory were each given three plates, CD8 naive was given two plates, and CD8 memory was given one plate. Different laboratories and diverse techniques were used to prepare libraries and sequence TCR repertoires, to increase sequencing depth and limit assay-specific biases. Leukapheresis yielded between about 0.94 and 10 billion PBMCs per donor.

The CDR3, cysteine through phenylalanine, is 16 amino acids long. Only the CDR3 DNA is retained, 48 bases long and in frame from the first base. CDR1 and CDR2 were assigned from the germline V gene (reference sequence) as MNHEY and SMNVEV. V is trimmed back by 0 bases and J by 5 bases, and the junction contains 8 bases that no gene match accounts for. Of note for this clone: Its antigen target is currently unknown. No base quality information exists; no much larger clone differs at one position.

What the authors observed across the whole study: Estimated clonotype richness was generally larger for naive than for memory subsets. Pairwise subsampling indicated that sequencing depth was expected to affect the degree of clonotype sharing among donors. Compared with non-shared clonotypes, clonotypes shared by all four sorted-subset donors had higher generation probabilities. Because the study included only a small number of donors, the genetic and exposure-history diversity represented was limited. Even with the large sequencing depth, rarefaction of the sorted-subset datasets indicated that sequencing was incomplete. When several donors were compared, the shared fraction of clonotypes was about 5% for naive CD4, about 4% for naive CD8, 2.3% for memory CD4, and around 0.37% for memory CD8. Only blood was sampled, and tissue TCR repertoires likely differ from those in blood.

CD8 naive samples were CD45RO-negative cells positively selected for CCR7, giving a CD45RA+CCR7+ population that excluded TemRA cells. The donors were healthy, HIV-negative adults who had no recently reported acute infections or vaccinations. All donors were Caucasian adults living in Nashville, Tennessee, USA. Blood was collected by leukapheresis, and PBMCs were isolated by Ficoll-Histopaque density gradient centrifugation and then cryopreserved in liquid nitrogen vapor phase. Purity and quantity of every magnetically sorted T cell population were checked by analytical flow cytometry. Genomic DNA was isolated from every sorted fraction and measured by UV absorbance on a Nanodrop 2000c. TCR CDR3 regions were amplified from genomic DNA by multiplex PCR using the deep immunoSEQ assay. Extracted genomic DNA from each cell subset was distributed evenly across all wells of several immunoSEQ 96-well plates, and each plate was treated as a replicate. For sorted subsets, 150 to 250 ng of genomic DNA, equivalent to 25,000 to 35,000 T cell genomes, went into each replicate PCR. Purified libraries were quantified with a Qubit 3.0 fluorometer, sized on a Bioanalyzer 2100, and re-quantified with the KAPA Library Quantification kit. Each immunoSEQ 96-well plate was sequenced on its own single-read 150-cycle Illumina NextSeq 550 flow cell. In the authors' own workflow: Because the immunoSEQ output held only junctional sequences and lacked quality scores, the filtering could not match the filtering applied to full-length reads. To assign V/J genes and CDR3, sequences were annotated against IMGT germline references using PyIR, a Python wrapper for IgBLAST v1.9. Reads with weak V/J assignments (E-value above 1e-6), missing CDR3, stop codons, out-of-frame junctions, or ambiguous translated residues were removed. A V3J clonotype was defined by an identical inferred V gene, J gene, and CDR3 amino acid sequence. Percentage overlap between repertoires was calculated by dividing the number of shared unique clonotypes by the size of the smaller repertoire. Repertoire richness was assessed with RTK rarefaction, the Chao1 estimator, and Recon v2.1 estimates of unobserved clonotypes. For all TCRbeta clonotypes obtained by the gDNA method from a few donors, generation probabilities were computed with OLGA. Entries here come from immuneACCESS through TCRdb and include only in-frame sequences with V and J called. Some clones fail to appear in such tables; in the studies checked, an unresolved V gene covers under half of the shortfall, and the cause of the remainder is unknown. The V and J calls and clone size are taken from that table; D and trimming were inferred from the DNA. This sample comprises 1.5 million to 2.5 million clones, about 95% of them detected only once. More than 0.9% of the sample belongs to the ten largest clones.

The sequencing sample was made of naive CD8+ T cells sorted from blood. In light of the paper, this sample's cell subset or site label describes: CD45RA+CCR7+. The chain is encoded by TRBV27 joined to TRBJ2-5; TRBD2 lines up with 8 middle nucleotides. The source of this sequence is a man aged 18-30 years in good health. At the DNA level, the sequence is TGTGCCAGCAGTTTATCGAACGTAGCGGGGAAGGAGACCCAGTACTTC. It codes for CASSLSNVAGKETQYF.